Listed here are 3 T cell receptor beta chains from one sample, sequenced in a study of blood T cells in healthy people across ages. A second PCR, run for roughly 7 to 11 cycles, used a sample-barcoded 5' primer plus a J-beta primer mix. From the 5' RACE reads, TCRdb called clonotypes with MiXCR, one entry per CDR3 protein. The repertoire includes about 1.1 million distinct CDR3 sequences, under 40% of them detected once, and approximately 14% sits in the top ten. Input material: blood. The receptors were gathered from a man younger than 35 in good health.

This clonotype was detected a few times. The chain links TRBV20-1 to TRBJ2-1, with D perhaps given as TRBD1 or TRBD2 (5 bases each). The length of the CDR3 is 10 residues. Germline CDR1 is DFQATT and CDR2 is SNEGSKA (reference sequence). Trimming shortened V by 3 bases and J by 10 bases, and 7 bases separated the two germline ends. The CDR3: CSASGGEQFF. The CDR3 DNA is TGCAGTGCTAGTGGGGGAGAGCAGTTCTTC.

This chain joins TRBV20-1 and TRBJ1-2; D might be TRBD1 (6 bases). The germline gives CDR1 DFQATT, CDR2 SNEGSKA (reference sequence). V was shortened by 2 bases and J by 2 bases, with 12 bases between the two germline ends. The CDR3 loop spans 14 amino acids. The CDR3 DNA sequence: TGCAGTGCTAGACCCCAGGGGACAAACTATGGCTACACCTTC. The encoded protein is CSARPQGTNYGYTF.

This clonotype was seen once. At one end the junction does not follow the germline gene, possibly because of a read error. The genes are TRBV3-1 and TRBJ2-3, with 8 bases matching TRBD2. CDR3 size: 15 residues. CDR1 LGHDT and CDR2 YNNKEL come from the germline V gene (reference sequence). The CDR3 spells CASSLPGGQSDTRYF. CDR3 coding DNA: TGTGCGAGCAGCCTGCCGGGGGGGCAAAGTGATACGCGGTATTTT.